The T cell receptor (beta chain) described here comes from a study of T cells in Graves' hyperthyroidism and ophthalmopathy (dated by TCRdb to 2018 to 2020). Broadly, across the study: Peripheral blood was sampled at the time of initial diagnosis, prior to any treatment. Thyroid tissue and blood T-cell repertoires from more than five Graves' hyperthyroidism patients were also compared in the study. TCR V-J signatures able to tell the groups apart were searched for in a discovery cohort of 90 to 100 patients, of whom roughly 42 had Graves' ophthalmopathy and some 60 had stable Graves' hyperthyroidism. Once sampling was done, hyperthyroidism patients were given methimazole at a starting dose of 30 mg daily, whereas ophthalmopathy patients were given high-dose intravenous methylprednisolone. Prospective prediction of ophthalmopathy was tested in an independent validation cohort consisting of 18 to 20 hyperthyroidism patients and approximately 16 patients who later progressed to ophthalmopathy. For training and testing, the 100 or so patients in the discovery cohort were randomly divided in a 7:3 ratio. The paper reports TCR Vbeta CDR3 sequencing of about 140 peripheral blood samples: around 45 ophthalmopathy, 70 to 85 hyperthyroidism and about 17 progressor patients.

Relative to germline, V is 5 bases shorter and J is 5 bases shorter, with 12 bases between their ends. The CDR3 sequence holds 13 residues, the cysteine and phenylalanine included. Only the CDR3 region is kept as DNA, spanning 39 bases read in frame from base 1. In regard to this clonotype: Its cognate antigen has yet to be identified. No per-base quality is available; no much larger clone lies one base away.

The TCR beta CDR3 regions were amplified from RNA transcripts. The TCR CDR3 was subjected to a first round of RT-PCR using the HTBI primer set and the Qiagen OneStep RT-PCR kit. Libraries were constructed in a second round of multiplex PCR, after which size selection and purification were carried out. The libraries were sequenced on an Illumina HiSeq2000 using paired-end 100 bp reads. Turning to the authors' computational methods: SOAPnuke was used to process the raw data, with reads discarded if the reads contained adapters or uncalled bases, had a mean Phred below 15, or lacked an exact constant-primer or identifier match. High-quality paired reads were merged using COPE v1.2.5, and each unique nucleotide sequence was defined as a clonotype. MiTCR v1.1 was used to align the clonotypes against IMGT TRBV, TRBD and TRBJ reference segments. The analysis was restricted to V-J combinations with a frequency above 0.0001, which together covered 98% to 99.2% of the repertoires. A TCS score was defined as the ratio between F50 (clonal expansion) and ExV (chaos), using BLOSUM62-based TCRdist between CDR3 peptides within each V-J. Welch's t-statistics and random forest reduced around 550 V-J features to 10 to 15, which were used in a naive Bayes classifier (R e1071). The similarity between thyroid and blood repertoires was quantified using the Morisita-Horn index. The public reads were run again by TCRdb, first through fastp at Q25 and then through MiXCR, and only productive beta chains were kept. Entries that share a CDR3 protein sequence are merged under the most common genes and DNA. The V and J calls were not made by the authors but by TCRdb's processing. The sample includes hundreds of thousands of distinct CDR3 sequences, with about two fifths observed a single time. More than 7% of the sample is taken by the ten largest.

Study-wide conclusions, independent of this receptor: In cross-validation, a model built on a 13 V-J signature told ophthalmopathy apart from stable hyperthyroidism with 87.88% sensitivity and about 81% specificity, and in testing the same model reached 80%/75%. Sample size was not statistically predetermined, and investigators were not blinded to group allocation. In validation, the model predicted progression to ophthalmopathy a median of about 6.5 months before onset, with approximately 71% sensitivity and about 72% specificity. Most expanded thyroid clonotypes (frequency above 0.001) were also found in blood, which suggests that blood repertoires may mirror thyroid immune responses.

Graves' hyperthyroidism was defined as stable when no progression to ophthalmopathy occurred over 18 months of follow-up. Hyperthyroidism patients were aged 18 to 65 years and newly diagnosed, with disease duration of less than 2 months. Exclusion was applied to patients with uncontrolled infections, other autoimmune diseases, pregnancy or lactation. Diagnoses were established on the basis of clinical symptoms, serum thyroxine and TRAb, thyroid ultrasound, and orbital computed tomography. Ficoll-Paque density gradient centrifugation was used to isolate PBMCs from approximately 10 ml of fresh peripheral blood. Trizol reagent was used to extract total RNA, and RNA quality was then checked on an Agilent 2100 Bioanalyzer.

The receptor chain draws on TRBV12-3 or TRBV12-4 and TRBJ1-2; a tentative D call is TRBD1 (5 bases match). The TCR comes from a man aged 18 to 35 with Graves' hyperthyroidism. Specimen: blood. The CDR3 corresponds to CASSRETVYGYTF. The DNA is TGTGCCAGCAGTCGGGAGACAGTTTATGGCTACACCTTC.